The entry below gives a single T cell receptor (beta chain) sequence along with its context. The TCR beta CDR3 regions underwent amplification from RNA transcripts. A first-round RT-PCR used HTBI primers, followed by a second-round multiplex PCR. MiXCR was run by TCRdb on the multiplex PCR reads, yielding one entry per CDR3 protein. This table has about 700,000 distinct CDR3 sequences, roughly two fifths appearing once. The data stem from a study of Graves' ophthalmopathy and Graves' hyperthyroidism. The specimen was peripheral blood. The TCR sequence derives from an adult man with Graves' ophthalmopathy.

The CDR3 reads CSARRQSEQYF. The CDR3 nucleotides are TGCAGTGCTAGGCGACAGAGCGAGCAGTACTTC. J is TRBJ2-7 and V is TRBV20-1; D perhaps matches TRBD1 (5 bases). V was clipped by 3 bases and J by 6 bases, with 9 bases between them. The germline V gene encodes CDR1 DFQATT and CDR2 SNEGSKA (reference sequence). CDR3 length equals 11 residues.